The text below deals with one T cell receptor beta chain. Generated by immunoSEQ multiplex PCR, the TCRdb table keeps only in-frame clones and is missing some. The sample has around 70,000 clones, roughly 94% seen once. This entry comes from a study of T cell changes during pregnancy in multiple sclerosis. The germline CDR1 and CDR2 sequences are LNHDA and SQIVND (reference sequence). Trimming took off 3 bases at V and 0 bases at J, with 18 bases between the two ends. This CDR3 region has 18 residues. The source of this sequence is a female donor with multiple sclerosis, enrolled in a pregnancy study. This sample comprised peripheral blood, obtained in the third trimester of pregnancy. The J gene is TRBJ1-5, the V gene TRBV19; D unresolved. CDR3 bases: TGTGCCAGTAGTATCGGAGGGCAGGCTTTTTATAGCAATCAGCCCCAGCATTTT. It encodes CASSIGGQAFYSNQPQHF.